This TCR beta chain emerged from a study of T-cell memory formation after mild COVID-19. Findings and caveats of the study: Pre-infection memory held some responding clones, suggesting pre-existing cross-reactive T cells responded. Clonal second-wave expansions that peaked on day 37 had unconfirmed SARS-CoV-2 specificity.

As regards this clonotype: The antigen remains unidentified.

TCR alpha and TCR beta cDNA libraries with sample barcodes and UMIs came from 5'RACE using constant-segment primers. One entry per CDR3 protein results from TCRdb running MiXCR on the 5' RACE reads. Seen here are some 110,000 distinct CDR3 sequences, about a sixth observed once, and the top ten hold 25% to 30%. Germline lookup yields CDR1 MNHNS and CDR2 SASEGT. The CDR3 spans 14 residues. V dropped 5 bases and J dropped 2; count of bases not matched to a gene: 3. Input material: PBMCs or a T cell subset sorted from them (not recorded which). The TCR sequence derives from an adult woman who had mild COVID-19 (a few samples of this study predate the infection). Cell type and time point are not known. The chain recombines TRBV6-1 with TRBJ2-1, with 7 nucleotides matching TRBD1. DNA of the CDR3: TGTGCCAGCAGTTGGGGACAGACCTACAATGAGCAGTTCTTC. Its protein is CASSWGQTYNEQFF.